These 3 T cell receptor beta chains were all obtained from the same sample, sequenced in a study of T cell responses to AZD1222 COVID-19 vaccine. Some clones are missing from TCRdb's copy, which holds only in-frame ones; the method was immunoSEQ multiplex PCR. The data show about 140,000 clones, 80% to 95% seen once. The sequenced sample was peripheral blood, obtained 28 days after the second AZD1222 dose. The receptors derive from an adult who received the AZD1222 COVID-19 vaccine.

This clone has just one count. The chain combines TRBV7-2 with TRBJ1-1, with D possibly being TRBD1 (6 bases). The CDR3 loop spans 17 amino acids. Trimming shortened V by 6 bases and J by 3 bases, and 23 bases separated the two germline ends. From germline, CDR1 is SGHTA and CDR2 FQGNSA. The CDR3 nucleotides are TGTGCCAGCAGTTGGGGGGCGGCGGCCTCTGTGGACACTGAAGCTTTCTTT. Translated: CASSWGAAASVDTEAFF.

CDR3 in DNA: TGTGCCAGCAGCTTAGCGGGACAGGAAGCTTTCTTT. Its protein is CASSLAGQEAFF. V usage is TRBV7-9 and J usage is TRBJ1-1, with 7 bases that match TRBD1. J lost 8 bases, V lost 0 bases, and 0 bases had no gene match. The germline gives CDR1 SEHNR, CDR2 FQNEAQ (reference sequence). This CDR3 is built from 12 residues. Supplemented by reference TRBV7-9 and TRBJ1-1, the full variable domain reads DTGVSQNPRHKITKRGQNVTFRCDPISEHNRLYWYRQTLGQGPEFLTYFQNEAQLEKSRLLSDRFSAERPKGSFSTLEIQRTEQGDSAMYLCASSLAGQEAFFGQGTRLTVV.

The chain couples TRBV2 to TRBJ2-3; D is ambiguous. This CDR3 contains 14 residues. V lost 4 bases and J 0 bases, leaving 8 bases between the germline ends. Germline V gives CDR1 SNHLY, CDR2 FYNNEI. DNA for the CDR3: TGTGCCAGCAGTGTCTTTGGGAGCACAGATACGCAGTATTTT. This sequence encodes CASSVFGSTDTQYF.